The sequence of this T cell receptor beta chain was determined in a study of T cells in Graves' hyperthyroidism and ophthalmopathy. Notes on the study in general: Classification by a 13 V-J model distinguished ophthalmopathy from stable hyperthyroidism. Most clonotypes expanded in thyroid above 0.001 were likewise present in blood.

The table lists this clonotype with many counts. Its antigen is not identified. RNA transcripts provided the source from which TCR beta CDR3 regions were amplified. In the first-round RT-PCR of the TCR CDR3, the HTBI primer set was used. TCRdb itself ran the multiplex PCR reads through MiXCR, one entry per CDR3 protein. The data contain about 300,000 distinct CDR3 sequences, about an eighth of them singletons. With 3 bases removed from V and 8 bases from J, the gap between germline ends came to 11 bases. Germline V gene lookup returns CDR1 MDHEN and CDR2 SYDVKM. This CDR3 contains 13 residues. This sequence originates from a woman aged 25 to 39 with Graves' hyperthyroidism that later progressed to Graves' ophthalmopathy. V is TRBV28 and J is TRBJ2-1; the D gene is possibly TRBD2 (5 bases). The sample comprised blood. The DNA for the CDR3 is TGTGCCAGCAGTTTTCGCGGGTGGGATGAGCAGTTCTTC. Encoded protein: CASSFRGWDEQFF.